The T cell receptor beta chain described here comes from a study of PD-L1 blockade in urothelial cancer. Germline V gene lookup returns CDR1 SGHNT and CDR2 YYREEE (reference sequence). The CDR3 contains 14 residues. V lost 3 bases and J lost 7, with 13 bases in between. TCRdb's table, derived via immunoSEQ multiplex PCR, lists solely in-frame clones and lacks some. The sample lists about 43,000 clones, around 89% occurring once. This specimen was PBMCs, taken around atezolizumab (anti-PD-L1) treatment. This chain joins TRBV5-4 and TRBJ1-4, with a possible D match to TRBD1 (6 bases). This TCR derives from a woman in her fifties or sixties with urothelial cancer. The CDR3: CASSWGRGSEKLFF. The CDR3, as DNA: TGTGCCAGCAGCTGGGGCAGGGGCAGTGAAAAACTGTTTTTT.